This T cell receptor beta chain was retrieved from a study of technical replicates of blood from several donors. Using immunoSEQ multiplex PCR, the repertoire was profiled, and TCRdb retains in-frame clones only, with some absent. The table lists 65,000 to 90,000 clones, 90% of them singletons, with roughly 4.5% in the top ten. J gave up 4 bases and V 4 bases, and 12 bases lay outside the gene matches. The CDR3 length is 16 residues. Germline assignment: CDR1 MNHEY and CDR2 SMNVEV (reference sequence). The receptor comes from a human donor in good health. Some clones in this sample may be carry-over from other donors' samples. V is TRBV27 and J is TRBJ1-2, with 7 bases that match TRBD1. Input material: PBMCs. The CDR3 sequence: CASSSHRQGGGYGYTF. The DNA of the CDR3 is TGTGCCAGCAGTTCACATAGACAGGGAGGTGGCTATGGCTACACCTTC.